This T cell receptor beta chain was sequenced in a study of blood T cells in healthy people across ages. Trimming removed 0 bases at V and 8 bases at J, with 16 bases between. The CDR3 runs 16 residues. Germline CDR1 KGHDR, CDR2 SFDVKD. This clonotype has only one observation. A second PCR, run for about 7 to 11 cycles, used a sample-barcoded 5' primer plus a J-beta primer mix. TCRdb processed the 5' RACE reads anew with MiXCR; each CDR3 protein has one entry. The sample has about 1,000,000 distinct CDR3 sequences; roughly 45% are singletons. The clonotype originates from a woman aged 55-69 years in good health. Sequenced sample: blood. The J gene is TRBJ2-1, the V gene TRBV24-1; tentative D call: TRBD2 (6 bases). CDR3 residues: CATSDLAGWEADEQFF. The CDR3 bases are TGTGCCACCAGTGATTTGGCGGGGTGGGAGGCCGATGAGCAGTTCTTC.